The sequence of this T cell receptor beta chain was determined in a study of long-term antiretroviral therapy in people with HIV. Study as a whole: Collection dates of the earliest samples fall about a decade before the 2015 immediate-ART recommendation.

Study-wide results and caveats: The data indicate that diversity increased after ART but remained below transplant donor controls. Someone took the blood between the mid-2000s and the late 2010s, maybe while older ART regimens were in use. The study lacked data on ART adherence, viral resistance or therapy changes.

CDR1 and CDR2 (germline): LNHDA, SQIVND (reference sequence). The V segment lost 5 bases and the J segment 2 bases; nucleotides outside the gene matches: 2. The CDR3 spans 13 residues. This clone showed up just a few times. Its target is not known. Running of the v3.0 immunoSEQ assay took place at survey level. Clones were read by immunoSEQ multiplex PCR, and TCRdb kept only the in-frame ones, dropping some. The sample has more than 20,000 clones, 83% seen once. The sequence was collected from a man between 18 and 35 years old with HIV. The genes are TRBV19 and TRBJ2-5, with 7 bases identical to TRBD1. The sample in question was unsorted PBMCs, obtained 3 years after starting antiretroviral therapy. As DNA, the CDR3 is TGTGCCAGTAGTGGGGGACAGCAAGAGACCCAGTACTTC. This sequence encodes CASSGGQQETQYF.